These 11 T cell receptor beta chains originate from one sample sequenced in a study of blood T cells in healthy people across ages. With a J-beta primer mix and a sample-barcoded 5' primer, a second PCR ran roughly 7 to 11 cycles. TCRdb re-derived calls from the 5' RACE reads in MiXCR, one entry per CDR3 protein. The data contain over a million distinct CDR3 sequences, approximately 59% of them singletons. The source material was blood. The origin of the receptors is a man between 18 and 29 years old in good health.

The V call is TRBV5-1, the J call TRBJ1-2; a weak D match, TRBD1 (5 bases). Germline CDR1 reads SGHRS; CDR2 reads YFSETQ. Trimming shortened V by 0 bases and J by 8 bases, and 11 bases separated the two germline ends. The CDR3 contains 13 residues. CDR3 coding DNA: TGCGCCAGCAGCTTGGGGGACGGGGGAGGCTACACCTTC. Its protein product is CASSLGDGGGYTF.

The chain carries TRBV25-1 and TRBJ1-1, with TRBD1 identical over 8 bases. This CDR3 is 14 amino acids long. CDR1 is MGHDK, CDR2 SYGVNS, per germline. V trimming: 5 bases; J trimming: 4 bases; junction bases outside the gene matches: 6. For the CDR3, the DNA is TGTGCCAGCAGTCGTCAACAGGGGGGCACTGAAGCTTTCTTT. It encodes CASSRQQGGTEAFF.

The chain links TRBV4-1 to TRBJ2-1; D is perhaps TRBD1 or TRBD2 (5 bases each). CDR3 size: 16 residues. Trimming shortened V by 3 bases and J by 8 bases, and 20 bases separated the two germline ends. CDR1 and CDR2 from the germline V gene are MGHRA and YSYEKL. CDR3 amino acids: CASSQPTKGRGHEQFF. The CDR3, as DNA: TGCGCCAGCAGCCAGCCGACCAAGGGACGGGGCCATGAGCAGTTCTTC.

The V call is TRBV3-1, the J call TRBJ2-5; 10 positions match TRBD2. The CDR3 extends over 16 amino acids. In germline, CDR1 is LGHDT, CDR2 YNNKEL (reference sequence). V was pared by 1 base and J by 1 base, with 3 bases of the junction left unmatched. The CDR3 sequence is CASSQVSGGAQETQYF. CDR3 in DNA: TGTGCCAGCAGCCAAGTAAGCGGGGGGGCCCAAGAGACCCAGTACTTC.

This clonotype appeared a few times. In nucleotides, the CDR3 is TGCAGCGTTGCCCCCAGGGGGCGTGTAGAGACCCAGTACTTC. Translation gives CSVAPRGRVETQYF. The genes are TRBV29-1 and TRBJ2-5, with 8 bases that match TRBD1. The ends lost 4 bases at V and 4 bases at J; junction bases unmatched: 8. There are 14 residues in the CDR3. Germline-derived CDR1 and CDR2 are SQVTM and ANQGSEA.

This clonotype was found a few times. The V and J genes are TRBV3-1 and TRBJ2-5, with D unresolved. This CDR3 has 13 residues. Germline loops: CDR1 LGHDT, CDR2 YNNKEL (reference sequence). With 4 bases removed from V and 4 bases from J, the gap between germline ends came to 10 bases. As DNA, the CDR3 is TGTGCCAGCAGCCTCGCGGCTCGAGAGACCCAGTACTTC. The encoded protein is CASSLAARETQYF.

The rearrangement links TRBV4-3 to TRBJ2-5; D may be TRBD1 or TRBD2 (6 bases each). The DNA end is more similar to TRBJ2-1, so the J call may be wrong. The CDR3 totals 16 residues. Germline CDR1 is LGHNA and CDR2 is YSLEER. Here the CDR3 DNA reads TGCGCCAGCAGCCAAGACCCAGACAGGCCGGGGGAGACCCAGTTCTTC. Its protein is CASSQDPDRPGETQFF.

The chain is built from TRBV6-5 and TRBJ1-2; 9 nucleotides line up with TRBD1. Unmatched junction bases numbered 3, after V lost 5 bases and J lost 2 bases. Germline V gives CDR1 MNHEY, CDR2 SVGAGI. The CDR3 has 14 amino acids. The CDR3: CASSRDRVNYGYTF. The CDR3 DNA follows: TGTGCCAGCAGTCGGGACAGGGTGAACTATGGCTACACCTTC.

The gene calls are TRBV2 and TRBJ2-7; 10 positions agree with TRBD2. This CDR3 spans 16 amino acids. Trimming cost V 2 bases and J 7 bases; bases outside gene matches: 11. Germline loops: CDR1 SNHLY, CDR2 FYNNEI. CDR3 sequence reads: CASSEPSGGSYNEQYF. The CDR3 DNA sequence: TGTGCCAGCAGTGAACCTAGCGGGGGCTCCTACAATGAGCAGTACTTC.

The gene calls are TRBV6-2 or TRBV6-3 and TRBJ2-7; D remains ambiguous. The J call may be faulty, since TRBJ2-5 better matches the DNA end. The CDR3 has 13 residues. Germline assignment: CDR1 MNHEY and CDR2 SVGEGT. The CDR3 region is CASSNMPGETQYF. CDR3 sequence (DNA): TGTGCCAGCTCCAATATGCCCGGAGAGACCCAGTACTTC.

This clonotype was detected a few times. The rearrangement uses TRBV5-6 and TRBJ1-1, with D possibly TRBD1 on 5 matching bases. V lost 3 bases to trimming and J lost 2 bases, with 17 bases between them. The CDR3 length is 16 residues. CDR1 SGHDT and CDR2 YYEEEE come from the germline V gene. Written as DNA, the CDR3 is TGTGCCAGCAGCTCCAGGGATGGGTTGAGTAACACTGAAGCTTTCTTT. Amino acid sequence: CASSSRDGLSNTEAFF. The whole variable domain, filled in from reference TRBV5-6 and TRBJ1-1, reads DAGVTQSPTHLIKTRGQQVTLRCSPKSGHDTVSWYQQALGQGPQFIFQYYEEEERQRGNFPDRFSGHQFPNYSSELNVNALLLGDSALYLCASSSRDGLSNTEAFFGQGTRLTVV.